This entry concerns a single T cell receptor beta chain. Its matching antigen is unknown. Other DNA variants within this sample encode the same CDR3. This sample was taken from a study of shared clonotypes between healthy human individuals. Study overall: A couple of women and a few men aged 18 to 49 made up the donors.

Sequencing used immunoSEQ multiplex PCR; TCRdb keeps in-frame clones, though not all of them. The sample contains roughly 2.4 million clones, roughly 95% of which appear only once. Looked up from germline, CDR1 is MNHEY and CDR2 is SVGAGI. This CDR3 has 13 residues. V was cut by 6 bases and J by 0 bases, with 6 bases left in between. Whole-study results and caveats: A handful of donors shared about 5% of their naive CD4 clonotypes.

Source material: naive CD4+ T cells sorted from blood. Stated subset: CD45RA+ positively selected. The TCR comes from a man aged 18 to 29 in good health. V usage is TRBV6-5 and J usage is TRBJ1-3; perhaps TRBD1 as D (6 bases). CDR3 nucleotide sequence: TGTGCCAGCAGGACAGGCTCTGGAAACACCATATATTTT. Protein product: CASRTGSGNTIYF.